This record covers a single TCR beta chain. The target antigen is unknown. These data come from a study of response to subunit inactivated influenza vaccine. Findings of the study overall: Authors suggested few new T cells are recruited by each seasonal influenza vaccination.

Trimming pared 2 bases from V and 5 bases from J, leaving 19 bases between. The germline gives CDR1 LGHDT, CDR2 YNNKEL (reference sequence). CDR3 length: 16 residues. TCRdb reprocessed the RT-PCR reads with MiXCR, giving one entry per CDR3 protein. The sample has hundreds of thousands of distinct CDR3 sequences; 18% are singletons. Sequences were derived from PBMCs from blood, sampled about 5 days after vaccination. The receptor comes from a man between 50 and 59 years old who received an inactivated influenza vaccine. V is TRBV3-1 and J is TRBJ2-7, with D maybe TRBD2 (6 bases). CDR3 nucleotide sequence: TGTGCCAGCAGCCAATCGGGTTGGAGGGAACACGACGAGCAGTACTTC. The encoded protein is CASSQSGWREHDEQYF.